A selection of T cell receptor beta chains follows, all from one sample in a study of T cell responses to AZD1222 COVID-19 vaccine. Only in-frame clones appear in the TCRdb table, and some are missing; sequencing was by immunoSEQ multiplex PCR. The sample holds some 97,000 clones; 87% are singletons and the top ten take 4% to 5%. This specimen consisted of peripheral blood, obtained on day 0 of MenACWY control vaccination. All receptors come from an adult in good health. Each CDR3 is given with its conserved first and last residue. Fields, in order: D gene, V gene, clone size, J gene, CDR3 DNA, CDR3 protein. The D gene is left open where the match is weak. Expanded clones are given a class, and other clones once, few, many or no size at all.

d_call: NA
v_call: TRBV19
clone_size: NA
j_call: TRBJ2-7
cdr3_nt: TGTGCCAGTACAGCCGGGACGGAGAACTACGAGCAGTACTTC
cdr3_aa: CASTAGTENYEQYF

d_call: TRBD2
v_call: TRBV7-2
clone_size: NA
j_call: TRBJ2-1
cdr3_nt: TGTGCCAGCAGCTTGGGACTACCGCGTCAGAGTGAGCAGTTCTTC
cdr3_aa: CASSLGLPRQSEQFF

d_call: TRBD2
v_call: TRBV3-1/TRBV3-2
clone_size: NA
j_call: TRBJ2-7
cdr3_nt: TGTGCCAGCAGCCAAGGAACTAGCGGGGGGTCCTACGAGCAGTACTTC
cdr3_aa: CASSQGTSGGSYEQYF

d_call: TRBD1
v_call: TRBV7-9
clone_size: once
j_call: TRBJ2-5
cdr3_nt: TGTGCCAGCAGCTTTCCACAGGGGGCTGGGGAGACCCAGTACTTC
cdr3_aa: CASSFPQGAGETQYF

d_call: TRBD2
v_call: TRBV5-4
clone_size: NA
j_call: TRBJ2-5
cdr3_nt: TGTGCCAGCAGCTTCGGGACTACTCAAGAGACCCAGTACTTC
cdr3_aa: CASSFGTTQETQYF

d_call: TRBD1
v_call: TRBV7-2
clone_size: NA
j_call: TRBJ2-7
cdr3_nt: TGTGCCAGCAGCTTCGGACAGGCCCGCTCCTACGAGCAGTACTTC
cdr3_aa: CASSFGQARSYEQYF

d_call: NA
v_call: TRBV6-2/TRBV6-3
clone_size: NA
j_call: TRBJ1-5
cdr3_nt: TGTGCCAGCAGTTACGCAACCAAGGGTCAGCCCCAGCATTTT
cdr3_aa: CASSYATKGQPQHF

d_call: TRBD1
v_call: TRBV27
clone_size: NA
j_call: TRBJ2-1
cdr3_nt: TGTGCCACCTGGGCAGGGGGCGATGAGCAGTTCTTC
cdr3_aa: CATWAGGDEQFF

d_call: TRBD2
v_call: TRBV11-2
clone_size: NA
j_call: TRBJ2-7
cdr3_nt: TGTGCCAGCAGCCCCGGGACTAGCGGGTCCTACGAGCAGTACTTC
cdr3_aa: CASSPGTSGSYEQYF

d_call: TRBD2
v_call: TRBV10-3
clone_size: NA
j_call: TRBJ2-5
cdr3_nt: TGTGCCATCAGGGGGACTAGCGGGGATCAAGAGACCCAGTACTTC
cdr3_aa: CAIRGTSGDQETQYF

d_call: NA
v_call: TRBV7-2
clone_size: NA
j_call: TRBJ1-4
cdr3_nt: TGTGCCAGCAGCCCTGACAGGCCAACTAATGAAAAACTGTTTTTT
cdr3_aa: CASSPDRPTNEKLFF

d_call: NA
v_call: TRBV3-1/TRBV3-2
clone_size: NA
j_call: TRBJ2-7
cdr3_nt: TGTGCCAGCAGCCAAGAGCCGCAAGGGAGCGAGCAGTACTTC
cdr3_aa: CASSQEPQGSEQYF

d_call: NA
v_call: TRBV4-1
clone_size: NA
j_call: TRBJ1-2
cdr3_nt: TGCGCCAGCAGCCCCAGGGGCCAGGAAGGTGGCTACACCTTC
cdr3_aa: CASSPRGQEGGYTF

d_call: NA
v_call: TRBV2
clone_size: NA
j_call: TRBJ2-3
cdr3_nt: TGTGCCAGCAGTGGGACATCCGTGGACACAGATACGCAGTATTTT
cdr3_aa: CASSGTSVDTDTQYF

d_call: NA
v_call: TRBV30
clone_size: NA
j_call: TRBJ1-1
cdr3_nt: TGTGCCTGGAGACCAGGGCTCCTCCCTGAAGCTTTCTTT
cdr3_aa: CAWRPGLLPEAFF

d_call: NA
v_call: TRBV5-1
clone_size: NA
j_call: TRBJ1-1
cdr3_nt: TGCGCCAGCAGCCCGATAATGAACACTGAAGCTTTCTTT
cdr3_aa: CASSPIMNTEAFF

d_call: TRBD1
v_call: TRBV7-2
clone_size: few
j_call: TRBJ1-4
cdr3_nt: TGTGCCAGCAGCAACTTCCCGGGACAGTATAATGAAAAACTGTTTTTT
cdr3_aa: CASSNFPGQYNEKLFF

d_call: TRBD1
v_call: TRBV3-1/TRBV3-2
clone_size: NA
j_call: TRBJ2-7
cdr3_nt: TGTGCCAGCAGCCTCGGACAGGGGGAGCAGTACTTC
cdr3_aa: CASSLGQGEQYF

d_call: TRBD2
v_call: TRBV19
clone_size: NA
j_call: TRBJ2-3
cdr3_nt: TGTGCCAGTACCCCTTACACCGGGACTAGCGTTCTAAGCACAGATACGCAGTATTTT
cdr3_aa: CASTPYTGTSVLSTDTQYF

d_call: NA
v_call: TRBV6-1
clone_size: once
j_call: TRBJ2-5
cdr3_nt: TGTGCCAGCAGTTCTCAAGAGACCCAGTACTTC
cdr3_aa: CASSSQETQYF

d_call: NA
v_call: TRBV30
clone_size: few
j_call: TRBJ1-4
cdr3_nt: TGTGCCTGGAGTGTAGAGGGGAGTTCTAATGAAAAACTGTTTTTT
cdr3_aa: CAWSVEGSSNEKLFF

d_call: TRBD1
v_call: TRBV14
clone_size: NA
j_call: TRBJ1-4
cdr3_nt: TGTGCCAGCAGCCAAGATACAGGGGTCTATGAAAAACTGTTTTTT
cdr3_aa: CASSQDTGVYEKLFF

d_call: NA
v_call: TRBV12-3/TRBV12-4
clone_size: NA
j_call: TRBJ2-1
cdr3_nt: TGTGCCAGCAGTACAGGACAGTCTGAGCAGTTCTTC
cdr3_aa: CASSTGQSEQFF